Listed below are T cell receptor beta chains from one sample, sequenced in a study of shared clonotypes between healthy human individuals. Libraries were prepared by immunoSEQ multiplex PCR; TCRdb keeps only in-frame clonotypes and omits some of them. The sample records under 850,000 clones, roughly 72% being singletons. Sequencing used memory CD4+ T cells sorted from blood. The receptors were gathered from a woman younger than 45 in good health. The CDR3 runs from the conserved cysteine through the conserved F or W. Fields, in order: CDR3 length, clone size, D gene, J gene, V gene, CDR3 protein, CDR3 DNA. The D gene is left open where the match is weak. A row's size may be missing; if present it is once, few, many or a size class.

11 - - TRBJ2-3 TRBV27 CASSWLDTQYF TGTGCCAGCAGTTGGTTGGATACGCAGTATTTT
18 - - TRBJ1-6 TRBV30 CAWRPAVGGRRDNSPLHF TGTGCCTGGAGACCAGCGGTCGGGGGGCGCCGAGATAATTCACCCCTCCACTTT
14 - TRBD1 TRBJ2-3 TRBV5-1 CASSVQGAEDTQYF TGCGCCAGCAGCGTACAGGGGGCGGAAGATACGCAGTATTTT
14 - TRBD1 TRBJ2-5 TRBV10-3 CAIMGQGPLETQYF TGTGCCATCATGGGACAGGGGCCTTTAGAGACCCAGTACTTC
16 - TRBD1 TRBJ1-1 TRBV5-1 CASSPGGPGKNTEAFF TGCGCCAGCAGCCCAGGGGGTCCCGGGAAGAACACTGAAGCTTTCTTT
14 - - TRBJ1-5 TRBV27 CASRSWGGNQPQHF TGTGCCAGCAGGTCCTGGGGGGGCAATCAGCCCCAGCATTTT
13 - - TRBJ2-7 TRBV7-2 CASSSTSAAGQYF TGTGCCAGCAGCTCGACATCCGCGGCCGGGCAGTACTTC
13 - - TRBJ1-2 TRBV5-4 CASSLEQVYGYTF TGTGCCAGCAGCTTGGAACAGGTCTATGGCTACACCTTC
13 - TRBD1 TRBJ1-2 TRBV5-5 CASRTDRVGGYTF TGTGCCAGCAGAACTGACAGGGTGGGAGGCTACACCTTC
11 - - TRBJ2-1 TRBV6-1 CASGDYNEQFF TGTGCCAGTGGGGATTACAATGAGCAGTTCTTC
13 - - TRBJ1-1 TRBV27 CASGNKMNTEAFF TGTGCCAGCGGAAATAAGATGAACACTGAAGCTTTCTTT
15 - TRBD1 TRBJ2-1 TRBV5-1 CASSPDRAAYNEQFF TGCGCCAGCAGCCCCGACAGGGCGGCCTACAATGAGCAGTTCTTC
12 - - TRBJ2-1 TRBV18 CASSHKNNEQFF TGTGCCAGCTCACACAAGAACAATGAGCAGTTCTTC
16 - - TRBJ1-1 TRBV4-3 CASSALQLGVGTEAFF TGCGCCAGCAGCGCCCTGCAACTCGGGGTGGGCACTGAAGCTTTCTTT
12 few TRBD1 TRBJ1-3 TRBV30 CAWSSTGYAIYF TGTGCCTGGAGTTCGACAGGGTATGCCATATATTTT
16 few - TRBJ1-2 TRBV7-9 CASSYGPGRASDGYTF TGTGCCAGCAGCTACGGCCCAGGCAGGGCCTCGGATGGCTACACCTTC
14 - TRBD1 TRBJ2-7 TRBV23-1 CASSPRTGDHEQYF TGCGCCAGCAGCCCCCGCACAGGGGACCACGAGCAGTACTTC
14 once - TRBJ2-5 TRBV28 CASRGQLGGETQYF TGTGCCAGCAGGGGGCAGCTAGGAGGAGAGACCCAGTACTTC
15 few - TRBJ2-4 TRBV30 CAWSVPGAPKNIQYF TGTGCCTGGAGTGTACCGGGGGCACCCAAAAACATTCAGTACTTC
15 - TRBD1 TRBJ1-1 TRBV6-5 CASSTRDSKNTEAFF TGTGCCAGCAGTACCAGGGACAGCAAGAACACTGAAGCTTTCTTT
13 once - TRBJ1-1 TRBV28 CASIILGNTEAFF TGTGCCAGCATCATTTTAGGGAACACTGAAGCTTTCTTT
13 - - TRBJ1-1 TRBV7-3 CASGGGIRTEAFF TGTGCCAGCGGAGGGGGGATTCGGACTGAAGCTTTCTTT
15 - - TRBJ2-3 TRBV4-1 CASIPHPSGTDTQYF TGCGCCAGCATCCCCCACCCTAGCGGCACAGATACGCAGTATTTT
12 - - TRBJ1-5 TRBV29-1 CSVAGQNQPQHF TGCAGCGTTGCAGGACAGAATCAGCCCCAGCATTTT
15 - - TRBJ2-3 TRBV4-1 CASSQADGVADTQYF TGCGCCAGCAGCCAAGCGGACGGGGTGGCAGATACGCAGTATTTT
18 - TRBD1 TRBJ2-6 TRBV25-1 CASSELRDSPLEANVLTF TGTGCCAGCAGTGAATTACGGGACAGCCCTTTGGAGGCCAACGTCCTGACTTTC
16 few - TRBJ2-2 TRBV1 CTSSPLETSTAGELFF TGCACCAGCAGCCCACTGGAGACTAGCACCGCCGGGGAGCTGTTTTTT
14 - TRBD1 TRBJ1-2 TRBV5-1 CASSRTGEEGGYTF TGCGCCAGCAGCCGGACAGGGGAAGAGGGTGGCTACACCTTC
18 - TRBD2 TRBJ2-5 TRBV27 CASSPPLSGRVRGETQYF TGTGCCAGCAGCCCCCCCCTTAGCGGGAGAGTAAGAGGAGAGACCCAGTACTTC
15 - - TRBJ2-6 TRBV19 CASSKGDSGANVLTF TGTGCCAGTAGTAAGGGGGATTCTGGGGCCAACGTCCTGACTTTC
17 - TRBD1 TRBJ2-7 TRBV28 CASSLLFRDRVAYEQYF TGTGCCAGCAGTCTCCTCTTCCGGGACAGGGTGGCCTACGAGCAGTACTTC
13 - - TRBJ2-7 TRBV7-3 CASSQDRADEQYF TGCGCCAGCAGCCAAGATCGTGCAGACGAGCAGTACTTC
13 once - TRBJ2-7 TRBV4-1 CASSPEGGREQYF TGCGCCAGCAGCCCCGAGGGGGGGAGGGAGCAGTACTTC
15 - - TRBJ1-2 TRBV9 CASSVGQAERYGYTF TGTGCCAGCAGCGTAGGGCAGGCGGAGAGGTATGGCTACACCTTC
16 - - TRBJ1-4 TRBV6-5 CASSYTGPAANEKLFF TGTGCCAGCAGTTACACAGGGCCGGCGGCTAATGAAAAACTGTTTTTT
13 many - TRBJ2-2 TRBV6-6 CASSLFGPGELFF TGTGCCAGCAGTTTATTCGGACCCGGGGAGCTGTTTTTT
13 - - TRBJ1-2 TRBV28 CASLAGGRYGYTF TGTGCCTCCCTAGCGGGGGGTCGCTATGGCTACACCTTC
15 - TRBD1 TRBJ1-1 TRBV5-1 CASSIGDRDRGEAFF TGCGCCAGCAGCATTGGAGACCGGGACAGGGGAGAAGCTTTCTTT
14 once - TRBJ2-7 TRBV28 CAAAGAGDYYEQYF TGTGCCGCGGCGGGGGCAGGGGACTACTACGAGCAGTACTTC
14 - - TRBJ1-2 TRBV6-6 CASSYSGTEYGYTF TGTGCCAGCAGTTACTCCGGGACGGAATATGGCTACACCTTC
14 - TRBD2 TRBJ2-1 TRBV4-1 CASSQMTSLNEQFF TGCGCCAGCAGCCAAATGACTAGCTTAAATGAGCAGTTCTTC